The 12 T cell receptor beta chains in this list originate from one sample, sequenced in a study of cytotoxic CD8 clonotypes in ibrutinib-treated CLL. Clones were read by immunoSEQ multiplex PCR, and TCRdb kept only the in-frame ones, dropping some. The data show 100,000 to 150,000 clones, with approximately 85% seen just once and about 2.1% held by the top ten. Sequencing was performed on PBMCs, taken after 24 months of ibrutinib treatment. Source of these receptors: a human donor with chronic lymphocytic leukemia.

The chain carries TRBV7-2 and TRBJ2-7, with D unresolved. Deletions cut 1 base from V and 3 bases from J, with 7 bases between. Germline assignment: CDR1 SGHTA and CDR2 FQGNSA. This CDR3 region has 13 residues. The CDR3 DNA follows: TGTGCCAGCAGCTTAGGGGATAGCTACGAGCAGTACTTC. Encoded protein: CASSLGDSYEQYF.

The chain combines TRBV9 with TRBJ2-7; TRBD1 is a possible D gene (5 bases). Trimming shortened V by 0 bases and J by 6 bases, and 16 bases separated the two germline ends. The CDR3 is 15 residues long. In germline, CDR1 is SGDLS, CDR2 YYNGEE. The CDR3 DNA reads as TGTGCCAGCAGCGTAGCAGGGCAGGCTGGTGGCGAGCAGTACTTC. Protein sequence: CASSVAGQAGGEQYF.

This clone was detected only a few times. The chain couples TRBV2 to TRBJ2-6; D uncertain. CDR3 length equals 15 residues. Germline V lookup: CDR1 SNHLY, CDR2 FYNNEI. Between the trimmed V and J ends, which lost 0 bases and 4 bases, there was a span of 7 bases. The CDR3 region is CASSEALLGANVLTF. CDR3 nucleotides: TGTGCCAGCAGTGAAGCTTTACTAGGGGCCAACGTCCTGACTTTC.

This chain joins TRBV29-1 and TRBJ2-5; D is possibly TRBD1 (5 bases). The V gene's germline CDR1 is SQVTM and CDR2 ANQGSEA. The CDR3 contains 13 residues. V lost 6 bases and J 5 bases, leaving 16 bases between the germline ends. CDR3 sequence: CSVLSDRRETQYF. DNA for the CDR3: TGCAGCGTCCTGTCCGACAGAAGGGAGACCCAGTACTTC. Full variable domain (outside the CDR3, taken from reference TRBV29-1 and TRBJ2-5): SAVISQKPSRDICQRGTSLTIQCQVDSQVTMMFWYRQQPGQSLTLIATANQGSEATYESGFVIDKFPISRPNLTFSTLTVSNMSPEDSSIYLCSVLSDRRETQYFGPGTRLLVL.

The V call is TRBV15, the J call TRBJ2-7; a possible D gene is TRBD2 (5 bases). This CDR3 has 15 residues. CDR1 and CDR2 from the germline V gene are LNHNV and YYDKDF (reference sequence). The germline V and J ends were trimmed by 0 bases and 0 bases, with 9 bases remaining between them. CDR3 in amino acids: CATSRDRGSSYEQYF. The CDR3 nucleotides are TGTGCCACCAGCAGAGATCGAGGGAGCTCCTACGAGCAGTACTTC. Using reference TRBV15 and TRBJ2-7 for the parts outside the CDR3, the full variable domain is DAMVIQNPRYQVTQFGKPVTLSCSQTLNHNVMYWYQQKSSQAPKLLFHYYDKDFNNEADTPDNFQSRRPNTSFCFLDIRSPGLGDTAMYLCATSRDRGSSYEQYFGPGTRLTVT.

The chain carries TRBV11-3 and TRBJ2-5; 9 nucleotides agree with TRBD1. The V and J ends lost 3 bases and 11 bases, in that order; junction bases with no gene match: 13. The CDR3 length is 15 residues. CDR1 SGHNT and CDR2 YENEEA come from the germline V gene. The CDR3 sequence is CASSLAGTGPGEQYF. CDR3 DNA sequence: TGTGCCAGCAGCTTGGCCGGGACAGGGCCTGGGGAGCAGTACTTC. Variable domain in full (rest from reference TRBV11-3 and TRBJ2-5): EAGVVQSPRYKIIEKKQPVAFWCNPISGHNTLYWYLQNLGQGPELLIRYENEEAVDDSQLPKDRFSAERLKGVDSTLKIQPAELGDSAVYLCASSLAGTGPGEQYFGPGTRLLVL.

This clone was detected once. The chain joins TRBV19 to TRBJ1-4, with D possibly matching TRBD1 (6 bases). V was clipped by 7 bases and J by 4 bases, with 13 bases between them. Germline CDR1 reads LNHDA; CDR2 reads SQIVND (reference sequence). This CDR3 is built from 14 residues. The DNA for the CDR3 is TGTGCCAGTATGTTCAGGGGATATAATGAAAAACTGTTTTTT. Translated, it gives CASMFRGYNEKLFF.

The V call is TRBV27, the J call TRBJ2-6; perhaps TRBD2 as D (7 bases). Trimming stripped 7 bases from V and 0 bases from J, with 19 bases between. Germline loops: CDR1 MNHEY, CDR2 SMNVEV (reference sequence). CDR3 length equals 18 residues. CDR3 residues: CASTPWSGGHSGANVLTF. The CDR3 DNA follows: TGTGCCAGCACTCCTTGGTCGGGGGGCCACTCTGGGGCCAACGTCCTGACTTTC.

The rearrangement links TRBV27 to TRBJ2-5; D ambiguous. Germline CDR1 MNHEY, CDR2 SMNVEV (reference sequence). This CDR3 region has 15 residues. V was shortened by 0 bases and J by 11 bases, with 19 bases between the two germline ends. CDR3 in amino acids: CASSLSISGRYGQYF. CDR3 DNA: TGTGCCAGCAGTTTATCCATATCGGGCCGGTATGGGCAGTACTTC.

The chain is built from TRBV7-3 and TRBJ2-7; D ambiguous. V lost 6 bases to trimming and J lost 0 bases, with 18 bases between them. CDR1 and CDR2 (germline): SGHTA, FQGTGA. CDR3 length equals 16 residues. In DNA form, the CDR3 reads TGTGCCAGCAGTCCCGTGGGCTACACCTCCTCCTACGAGCAGTACTTC. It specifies CASSPVGYTSSYEQYF.

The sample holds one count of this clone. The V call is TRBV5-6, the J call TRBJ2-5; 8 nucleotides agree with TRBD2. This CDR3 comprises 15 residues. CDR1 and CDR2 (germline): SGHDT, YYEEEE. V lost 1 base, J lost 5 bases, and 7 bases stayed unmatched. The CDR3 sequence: CASSLKLAAEETQYF. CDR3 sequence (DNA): TGTGCCAGCAGCTTGAAACTAGCGGCGGAGGAGACCCAGTACTTC.

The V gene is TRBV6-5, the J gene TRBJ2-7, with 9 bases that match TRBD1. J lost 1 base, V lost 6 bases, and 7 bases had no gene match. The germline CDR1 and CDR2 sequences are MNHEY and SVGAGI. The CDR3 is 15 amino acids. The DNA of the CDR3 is TGTGCCAGCAGGCCGGGACAGGGCGGTTCCTACGAGCAGTACTTC. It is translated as CASRPGQGGSYEQYF.